Following are 4 T cell receptor beta chains from one sample sequenced in a study of blood T cells in healthy people across ages. Next came a second PCR, run for about 7 to 12 cycles, which used a sample-barcoded 5' primer along with a J-beta primer mix. TCRdb reprocessed the 5' RACE reads via MiXCR and lists one record per CDR3 protein. Counted here are about 830,000 distinct CDR3 sequences, about 62% occurring once; the ten biggest clones make up roughly 22%. The sequencing input was blood. All receptors derive from a young man in good health.

The chain couples TRBV9 to TRBJ2-1; D unclear. The germline CDR1 and CDR2 sequences are SGDLS and YYNGEE. The ends were cut back, 2 bases at V and 0 bases at J, with 9 bases in the middle. The CDR3 is 15 residues long. The CDR3 sequence: CASSVGPNSYNEQFF. CDR3 sequence (DNA): TGTGCCAGCAGCGTGGGCCCAAACTCCTACAATGAGCAGTTCTTC.

The V call is TRBV4-3, the J call TRBJ1-2; 7 bases line up with TRBD1. Germline CDR1 reads LGHNA; CDR2 reads YSLEER. The CDR3 is 15 amino acids. Trimming cost V 1 base and J 3 bases; bases outside gene matches: 5. The CDR3: CASSQAKTGYYGYTF. The CDR3 region has the DNA TGCGCCAGCAGCCAAGCTAAGACAGGGTACTATGGCTACACCTTC.

This rearrangement joins TRBV15 to TRBJ2-4, with TRBD1 as a possible D gene (6 bases). Germline V gives CDR1 LNHNV, CDR2 YYDKDF (reference sequence). V shed 0 bases and J shed 9 bases, with 18 bases lying between them. This CDR3 comprises 16 residues. DNA of the CDR3: TGTGCCACCAGCAGAGATCCGGGACACGTGTCGGGCATTCAGTACTTC. It specifies CATSRDPGHVSGIQYF.

The chain carries TRBV7-2 and TRBJ2-3, with 10 bases aligning to TRBD2. This CDR3 has 16 residues. The V gene's germline CDR1 is SGHTA and CDR2 FQGNSA. V dropped 3 bases and J dropped 4; count of bases not matched to a gene: 7. In nucleotides, the CDR3 is TGTGCCAGCAGCTTTTGGCTAGCGGGAGTCCCAGATACGCAGTATTTT. Its translation: CASSFWLAGVPDTQYF.